These T cell receptor beta chains were read from a single sample in a study of siplizumab effects on memory and regulatory T cells. The method was immunoSEQ multiplex PCR; TCRdb's version includes in-frame clones alone and lacks a portion of them. The repertoire holds about 70,000 clones, 80% to 90% seen once, with under 2% in the top ten. The sample was Tregs sorted from blood. The receptors here all came from a human donor in good health. Each CDR3 is given with its conserved first and last residue.

cdr3_length j_call v_call cdr3_aa
15 TRBJ2-3 TRBV18 CASSPRAGLSNTQYF
14 TRBJ2-7 TRBV6-1 CASRRQGPLDEQYF
14 TRBJ2-3 TRBV7-9 CASTPSGLADTQYF
18 TRBJ2-3 TRBV11-2 CASSLLAGQILTLDTQYF
14 TRBJ2-3 TRBV5-1 CASSHGTTGDTQYF
17 TRBJ2-2 TRBV9 CASSTGPGTANTGELFF
13 TRBJ2-1 TRBV30 CAWRRGLYNEQFF
14 TRBJ2-1 TRBV5-1 CASNSAGQYNEQFF
14 TRBJ1-1 TRBV25-1 CASRGTGTNTEAFF
13 TRBJ2-2 TRBV4-3 CASSPWDTGELFF
17 TRBJ2-3 TRBV4-2 CASSRRDARMSTDTQYF
14 TRBJ2-2 TRBV4-3 CASSHVGSYRELFF
16 TRBJ2-2 TRBV7-2 CASSSAGGPNTGELFF
17 TRBJ2-3 TRBV6-1 CASSDGWTADYTDTQYF
13 TRBJ1-5 TRBV19 CASSGTVNQPQHF
15 TRBJ2-5 TRBV7-7 CASSLEGGGQETQYF
13 TRBJ1-1 TRBV6-1 CASSRTGGTEAFF
15 TRBJ2-7 TRBV19 CASSEPGQRGYEQYF
16 TRBJ2-2 TRBV30 CAWSVFGTGSAGELFF
15 TRBJ2-3 TRBV5-5 CASSGLAGGSDTQYF
14 TRBJ1-1 TRBV7-3 CASSWGGRNTEAFF
12 TRBJ1-1 TRBV5-1 CASRQLNTEAFF
16 TRBJ2-2 TRBV19 CASSIGLLTNTGELFF
15 TRBJ2-7 TRBV7-3 CASSLRTGSSYEQYF
11 TRBJ2-5 TRBV13 CASSLQETQYF
20 TRBJ2-1 TRBV19 CASSIDLLASGRALHKGQFF
15 TRBJ2-1 TRBV5-4 CASSLEGGRASEQFF
17 TRBJ1-1 TRBV4-3 CASSQAAGGTGVTEAFF
18 TRBJ2-6 TRBV18 CASSPPGLGGSGANVLTF
15 TRBJ2-1 TRBV11-3 CASSDWGGRAKEQFF
13 TRBJ1-3 TRBV10-3 CAISESPGNTIYF
16 TRBJ2-1 TRBV7-2 CASSLAAGVRSNEQFF
11 TRBJ2-1 TRBV10-3 CATSPRNEQFF
12 TRBJ2-5 TRBV4-3 CASSQEGGTQYF
12 TRBJ2-1 TRBV10-2 CASSRVNNEQFF
15 TRBJ2-7 TRBV9 CASSPSGAFPYEQYF
13 TRBJ2-7 TRBV6-5 CASSYSNRRTQYF
18 TRBJ2-5 TRBV11-2 CASSSIHRIIQRKETQYF
15 TRBJ2-7 TRBV7-8 CASSLLAGKVPEQYF
13 TRBJ1-1 TRBV19 CASSTTKNTEAFF
15 TRBJ2-1 TRBV4-1 CASRLAGGTYNEQFF
12 TRBJ2-1 TRBV30 CAWSADRAEQFF
13 TRBJ1-4 TRBV7-9 CASSYRGPEKLFF
16 TRBJ2-1 TRBV7-2 CASSSRGLAGGPGQFF